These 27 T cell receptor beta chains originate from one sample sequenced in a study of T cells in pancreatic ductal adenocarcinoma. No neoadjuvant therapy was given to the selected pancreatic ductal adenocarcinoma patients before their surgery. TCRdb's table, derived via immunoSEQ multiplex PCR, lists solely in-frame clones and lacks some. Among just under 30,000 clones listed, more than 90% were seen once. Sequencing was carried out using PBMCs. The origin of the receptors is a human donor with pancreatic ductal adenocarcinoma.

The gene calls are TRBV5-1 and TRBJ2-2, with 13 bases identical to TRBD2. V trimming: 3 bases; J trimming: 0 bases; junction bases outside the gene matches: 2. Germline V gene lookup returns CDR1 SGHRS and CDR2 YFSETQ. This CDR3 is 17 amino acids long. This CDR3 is CASSWTSGSPNTGELFF. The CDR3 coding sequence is TGCGCCAGCAGCTGGACTAGCGGGAGCCCGAACACCGGGGAGCTGTTTTTT.

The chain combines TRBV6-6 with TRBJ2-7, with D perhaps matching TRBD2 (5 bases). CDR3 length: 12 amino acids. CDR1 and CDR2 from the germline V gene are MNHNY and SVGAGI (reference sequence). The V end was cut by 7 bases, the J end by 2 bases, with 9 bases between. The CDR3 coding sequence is TGTGCCAGCAATCCGGGGACCTACGAGCAGTACTTC. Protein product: CASNPGTYEQYF.

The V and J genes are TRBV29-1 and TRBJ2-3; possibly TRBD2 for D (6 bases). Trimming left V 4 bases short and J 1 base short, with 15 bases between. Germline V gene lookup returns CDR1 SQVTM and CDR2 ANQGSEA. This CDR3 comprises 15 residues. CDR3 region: CSVGSGGIGTDTQYF. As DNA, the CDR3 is TGCAGCGTTGGTTCCGGCGGGATTGGCACAGATACGCAGTATTTT.

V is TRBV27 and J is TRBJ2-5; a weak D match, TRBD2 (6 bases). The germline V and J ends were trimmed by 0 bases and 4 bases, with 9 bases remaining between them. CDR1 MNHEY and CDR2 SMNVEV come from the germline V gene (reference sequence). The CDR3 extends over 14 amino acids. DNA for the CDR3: TGTGCCAGCAGTTTATCGGTAGCGGTAGAGACCCAGTACTTC. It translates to CASSLSVAVETQYF.

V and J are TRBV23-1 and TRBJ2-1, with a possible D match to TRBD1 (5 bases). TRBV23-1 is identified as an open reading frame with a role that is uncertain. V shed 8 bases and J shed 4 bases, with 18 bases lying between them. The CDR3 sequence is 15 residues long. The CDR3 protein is CASVEQAPQYNEQFF. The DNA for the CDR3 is TGCGCCAGCGTCGAACAGGCTCCCCAGTACAATGAGCAGTTCTTC.

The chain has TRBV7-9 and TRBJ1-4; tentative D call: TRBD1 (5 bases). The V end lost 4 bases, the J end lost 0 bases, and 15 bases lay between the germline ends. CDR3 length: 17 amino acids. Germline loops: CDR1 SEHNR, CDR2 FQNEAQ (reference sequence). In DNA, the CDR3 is TGTGCCAGCAGCTGGGCAGGGACTGCTGCAACTAATGAAAAACTGTTTTTT. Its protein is CASSWAGTAATNEKLFF.

The CDR3 nucleotides are TGTGCCAGCAGTTCTTCCGGGACCTACACCTTC. It is translated as CASSSSGTYTF. V gene TRBV27 combines with J gene TRBJ1-2; perhaps TRBD1 as D (5 bases). Per the germline V gene, CDR1 is MNHEY and CDR2 is SMNVEV (reference sequence). V lost 4 bases and J 10 bases, leaving 10 bases between the germline ends. This CDR3 is built from 11 residues.

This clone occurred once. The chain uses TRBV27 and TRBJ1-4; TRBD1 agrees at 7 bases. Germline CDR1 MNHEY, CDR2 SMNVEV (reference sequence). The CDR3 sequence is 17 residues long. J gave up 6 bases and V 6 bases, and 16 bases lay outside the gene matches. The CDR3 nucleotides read TGTGCCAGCAGCCCAACCCCCCGGGGCAGGGGGTATGAAAAACTGTTTTTT. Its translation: CASSPTPRGRGYEKLFF.

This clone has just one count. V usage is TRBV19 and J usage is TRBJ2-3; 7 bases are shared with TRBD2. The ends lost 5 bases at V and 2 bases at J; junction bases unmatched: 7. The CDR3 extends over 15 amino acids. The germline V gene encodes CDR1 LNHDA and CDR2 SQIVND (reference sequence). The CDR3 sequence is CASSLRLAYTDTQYF. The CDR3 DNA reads TGTGCCAGTAGTCTAAGACTAGCCTACACAGATACGCAGTATTTT.

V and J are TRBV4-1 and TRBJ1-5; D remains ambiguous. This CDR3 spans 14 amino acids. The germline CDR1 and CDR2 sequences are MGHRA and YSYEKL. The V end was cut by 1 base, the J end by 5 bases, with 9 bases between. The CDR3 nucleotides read TGCGCCAGCAGCCAAGCTGGGCTACATCAGCCCCAGCATTTT. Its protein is CASSQAGLHQPQHF.

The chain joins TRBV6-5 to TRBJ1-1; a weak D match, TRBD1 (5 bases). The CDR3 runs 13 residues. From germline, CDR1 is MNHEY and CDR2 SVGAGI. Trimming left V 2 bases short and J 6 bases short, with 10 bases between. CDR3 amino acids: CASSYGGVAEAFF. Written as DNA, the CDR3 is TGTGCCAGCAGTTACGGGGGGGTGGCTGAAGCTTTCTTT.

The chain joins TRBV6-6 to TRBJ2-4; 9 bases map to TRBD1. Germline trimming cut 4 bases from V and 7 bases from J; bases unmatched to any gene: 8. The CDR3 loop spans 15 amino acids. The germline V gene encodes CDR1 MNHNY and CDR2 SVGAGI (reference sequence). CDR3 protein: CASSFIQGAANIQYF. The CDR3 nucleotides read TGTGCCAGCAGTTTCATACAGGGGGCTGCGAACATTCAGTACTTC.

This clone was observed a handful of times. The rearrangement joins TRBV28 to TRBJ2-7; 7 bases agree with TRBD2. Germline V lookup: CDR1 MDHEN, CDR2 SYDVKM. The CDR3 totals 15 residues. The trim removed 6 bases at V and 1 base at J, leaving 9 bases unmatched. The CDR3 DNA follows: TGTGCCAGCAGCTGGCAAGGCGGGGGATCCTACGAGCAGTACTTC. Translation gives CASSWQGGGSYEQYF.

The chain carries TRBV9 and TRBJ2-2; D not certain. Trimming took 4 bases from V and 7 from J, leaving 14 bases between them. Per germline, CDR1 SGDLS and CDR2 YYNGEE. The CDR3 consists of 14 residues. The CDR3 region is CASSFSTTRGELFF. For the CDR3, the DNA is TGTGCCAGCAGCTTTAGCACGACCCGCGGGGAGCTGTTTTTT.

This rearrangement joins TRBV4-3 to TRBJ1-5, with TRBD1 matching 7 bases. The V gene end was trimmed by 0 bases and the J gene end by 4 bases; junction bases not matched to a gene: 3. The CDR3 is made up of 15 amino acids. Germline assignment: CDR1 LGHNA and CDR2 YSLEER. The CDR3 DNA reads TGCGCCAGCAGCCAAGATCCACAGGGGAATCAGCCCCAGCATTTT. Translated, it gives CASSQDPQGNQPQHF.

CDR3 DNA sequence: TGTGCCAGCAGTGGACAGGGAGCGCGGCAGCCCCAGCATTTT. Its translation: CASSGQGARQPQHF. J is TRBJ1-5 and V is TRBV2, with 7 nucleotides matching TRBD1. The CDR3 is 14 amino acids. The trim removed 4 bases at V and 7 bases at J, leaving 7 bases unmatched. CDR1 and CDR2 from the germline V gene are SNHLY and FYNNEI.

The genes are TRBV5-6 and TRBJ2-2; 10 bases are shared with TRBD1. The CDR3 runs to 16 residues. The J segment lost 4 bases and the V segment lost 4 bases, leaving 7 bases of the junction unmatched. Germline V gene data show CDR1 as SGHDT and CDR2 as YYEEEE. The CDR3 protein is CASSQDRGIVTGELFF. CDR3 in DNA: TGTGCCAGCAGCCAGGACAGGGGGATCGTCACCGGGGAGCTGTTTTTT.

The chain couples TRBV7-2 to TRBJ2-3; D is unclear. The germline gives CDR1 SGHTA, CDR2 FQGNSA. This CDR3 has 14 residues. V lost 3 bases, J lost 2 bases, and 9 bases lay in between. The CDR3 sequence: CASSFAPSTDTQYF. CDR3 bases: TGTGCCAGCAGCTTCGCCCCCTCCACAGATACGCAGTATTTT. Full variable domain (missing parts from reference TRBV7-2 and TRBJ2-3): GAGVSQSPSNKVTEKGKDVELRCDPISGHTALYWYRQSLGQGLEFLIYFQGNSAPDKSGLPSDRFSAERTGGSVSTLTIQRTQQEDSAVYLCASSFAPSTDTQYFGPGTRLTVL.

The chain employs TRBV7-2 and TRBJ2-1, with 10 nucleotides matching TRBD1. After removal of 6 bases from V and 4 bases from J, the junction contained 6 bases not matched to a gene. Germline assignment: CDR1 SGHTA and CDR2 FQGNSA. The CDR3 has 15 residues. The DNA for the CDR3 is TGTGCCAGCAGTTACGACAGGGGGCCTTACAATGAGCAGTTCTTC. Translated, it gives CASSYDRGPYNEQFF.

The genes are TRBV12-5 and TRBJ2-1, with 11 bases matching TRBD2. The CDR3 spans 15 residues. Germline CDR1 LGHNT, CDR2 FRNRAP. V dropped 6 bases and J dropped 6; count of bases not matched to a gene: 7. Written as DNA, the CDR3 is TGTGCTAGTGGCCCGTTCGGGACTAGCGGCAATGAGCAGTTCTTC. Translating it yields CASGPFGTSGNEQFF.

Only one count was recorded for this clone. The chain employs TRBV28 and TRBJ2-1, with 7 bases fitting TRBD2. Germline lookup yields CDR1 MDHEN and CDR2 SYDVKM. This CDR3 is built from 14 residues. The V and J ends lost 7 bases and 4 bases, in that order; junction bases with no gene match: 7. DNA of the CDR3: TGTGCCAGCAATGGAGCGGGACCGTACAATGAGCAGTTCTTC. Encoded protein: CASNGAGPYNEQFF.

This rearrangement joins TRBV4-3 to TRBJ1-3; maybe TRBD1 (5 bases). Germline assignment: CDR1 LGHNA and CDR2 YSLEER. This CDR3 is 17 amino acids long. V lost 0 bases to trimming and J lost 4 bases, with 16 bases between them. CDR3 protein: CASSQDGIGAAGNTIYF. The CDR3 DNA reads TGCGCCAGCAGCCAAGATGGCATTGGGGCGGCCGGAAACACCATATATTTT.

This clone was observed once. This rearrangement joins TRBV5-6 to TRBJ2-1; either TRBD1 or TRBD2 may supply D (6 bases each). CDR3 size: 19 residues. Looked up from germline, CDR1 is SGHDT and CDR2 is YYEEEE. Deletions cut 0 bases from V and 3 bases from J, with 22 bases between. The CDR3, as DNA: TGTGCCAGCAGCTTGGCCGGGGGCGCGGTCCTGATGAACTACAATGAGCAGTTCTTC. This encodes CASSLAGGAVLMNYNEQFF.

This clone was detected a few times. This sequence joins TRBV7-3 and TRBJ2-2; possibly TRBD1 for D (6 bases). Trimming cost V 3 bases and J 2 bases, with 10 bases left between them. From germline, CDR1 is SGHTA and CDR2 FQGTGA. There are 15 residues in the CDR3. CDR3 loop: CASSFGTPNTGELFF. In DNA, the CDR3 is TGTGCCAGCAGCTTCGGGACACCCAACACCGGGGAGCTGTTTTTT.

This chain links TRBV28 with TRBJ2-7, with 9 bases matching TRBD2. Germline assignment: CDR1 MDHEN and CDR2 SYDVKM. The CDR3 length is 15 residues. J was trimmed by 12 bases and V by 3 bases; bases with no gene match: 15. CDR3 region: CASSFPPGTSRRVYF. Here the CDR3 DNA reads TGTGCCAGCAGTTTCCCACCCGGGACTAGCAGGAGGGTGTACTTC.

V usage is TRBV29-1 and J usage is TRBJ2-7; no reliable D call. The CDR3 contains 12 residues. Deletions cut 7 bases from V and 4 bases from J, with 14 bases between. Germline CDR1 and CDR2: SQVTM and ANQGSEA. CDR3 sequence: CSGAQTLYEQYF. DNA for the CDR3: TGCAGCGGGGCCCAGACTTTGTACGAGCAGTACTTC.

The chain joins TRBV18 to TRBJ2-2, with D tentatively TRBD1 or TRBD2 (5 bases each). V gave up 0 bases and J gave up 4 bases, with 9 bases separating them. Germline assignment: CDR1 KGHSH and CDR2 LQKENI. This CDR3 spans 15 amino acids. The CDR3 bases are TGTGCCAGCTCACCACCGGGGACCCCCACCGGGGAGCTGTTTTTT. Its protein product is CASSPPGTPTGELFF.